This T cell receptor (beta chain) was obtained from a study of vaccination and CD4 T cells after COVID-19. As for this clonotype: The antigen remains unidentified.

Trimming shortened V by 5 bases and J by 10 bases, and 18 bases separated the two germline ends. CDR1 MNHNS and CDR2 SASEGT come from the germline V gene. The CDR3 extends over 15 amino acids. CD4+ T cells that had been cultured provided DNA sequenced with the Oncomine TCR Beta short-read assay. TCRdb re-derived calls from the PCR reads in MiXCR, one entry per CDR3 protein. Of fewer than 15,000 distinct CDR3 sequences in the sample, around 50% are singletons; the top ten hold roughly 12%. Treatment indicated: approximately nine-day PBMC culture with coronavirus spike peptide pools or control peptides (ViraFEST assay). With 10 ug/ml peptide pools and roughly 9.8 IU/ml IL-2, PBMCs were cultured at some 2 million per well.

The sample comprised CD4+ T cells from blood, cultured in vitro. The chain combines TRBV6-1 with TRBJ1-6; D not certain. The receptor comes from a human donor who had recovered from COVID-19. The CDR3: CASSPQPNRGSPLHF. CDR3 DNA sequence: TGTGCCAGCAGTCCCCAGCCGAATCGTGGCTCACCCCTCCACTTT.